One sample yielded the 13 T cell receptor beta chains listed below, sequenced in a study of spatial heterogeneity in lung cancer. One entry per CDR3 protein, called by TCRdb with MiXCR from the 5' RACE reads. The top ten hold about a quarter of the sample, which has tens of thousands of distinct CDR3 sequences, around 5.5% seen once. Time point specified: sample taken at primary tumor resection. The input material, whole RNA from tumor, nontumor lung or frozen PBMC, was sequenced unsorted. This specimen was PBMCs, taken at surgery. The receptors come from a female donor with early-stage non-small cell lung cancer.

In its sample, this clonotype was seen many times. The CDR3 coding sequence is TGTGCCAGCAGTTTATACAGGGCGGGTTCACGGCGATACGAGCAGTACTTC. Translated, it gives CASSLYRAGSRRYEQYF. The chain joins TRBV28 to TRBJ2-7; D might be TRBD1 (6 bases). This CDR3 region has 17 residues. Germline values: CDR1 MDHEN, CDR2 SYDVKM. V was pared by 1 base and J by 4 bases, with 20 bases between.

This clonotype was counted a few times. The chain joins TRBV11-2 to TRBJ2-1; D is uncertain. The V gene lost 5 bases and the J gene lost 0 bases, with 14 bases spanning the gap. The CDR3 spans 16 residues. Germline CDR1 SGHAT, CDR2 FQNNGV. This CDR3 is CASSPWEQSSYNEQFF. Written as DNA, the CDR3 is TGTGCCAGCAGCCCGTGGGAACAGAGCTCCTACAATGAGCAGTTCTTC.

In its sample, this clonotype was seen a few times. The chain has TRBV28 and TRBJ1-2; D is undetermined. V lost 2 bases to trimming and J lost 5 bases, with 12 bases between them. Germline V lookup: CDR1 MDHEN, CDR2 SYDVKM. The CDR3 sequence is 14 residues long. CDR3 sequence: CASSLRTAWYGYTF. For the CDR3, the DNA is TGTGCCAGCAGTTTAAGAACCGCCTGGTATGGCTACACCTTC.

The gene calls are TRBV7-9 and TRBJ2-4; the D gene is possibly TRBD1 (6 bases). CDR1 and CDR2 from the germline V gene are SEHNR and FQNEAQ (reference sequence). V shed 1 base and J shed 5 bases, with 24 bases lying between them. The CDR3 loop spans 19 amino acids. CDR3 DNA sequence: TGTGCCAGCAGCTTAGGGGAGCCAGGGGCCACGGTGTCTGAAAACATTCAGTACTTC. This gives the protein CASSLGEPGATVSENIQYF.

In its sample, this clonotype was seen many times. The chain couples TRBV7-6 to TRBJ1-2; D may be TRBD1 (5 bases). The germline CDR1 and CDR2 sequences are SGHVS and FNYEAQ. CDR3 length equals 13 residues. The V end was cut by 5 bases, the J end by 8 bases, with 15 bases between. This chain's CDR3 is CASSPGTERGYTF. The CDR3 DNA follows: TGTGCCAGCAGCCCCGGGACCGAAAGAGGCTACACCTTC.

The V gene is TRBV28, the J gene TRBJ1-2; D not resolved. The CDR3 has 10 amino acids. V lost 5 bases, J lost 5 bases, and 3 bases lay in between. The germline V gene encodes CDR1 MDHEN and CDR2 SYDVKM. The CDR3 sequence: CASSRYGYTF. The CDR3 coding sequence is TGTGCCAGCAGTCGGTATGGCTACACCTTC.

The chain has TRBV19 and TRBJ2-7; 7 positions agree with TRBD1. V gave up 5 bases and J gave up 6 bases; unmatched junction bases: 13. Germline CDR1 reads LNHDA; CDR2 reads SQIVND (reference sequence). CDR3 length equals 15 residues. The CDR3 region is CASSESGTVIGEQYF. CDR3 nucleotide sequence: TGTGCCAGTAGTGAATCCGGGACAGTAATCGGCGAGCAGTACTTC.

The table lists this clonotype with many counts. This rearrangement joins TRBV5-1 to TRBJ1-1; no clear D gene. CDR1 and CDR2 (germline): SGHRS, YFSETQ. Trimming took 5 bases from V and 1 from J, leaving 9 bases between them. The CDR3 contains 13 residues. CDR3 in DNA: TGCGCCAGCAGGGAAACACCGAACACTGAAGCTTTCTTT. Translation: CASRETPNTEAFF. Supplemented by reference TRBV5-1 and TRBJ1-1, the full variable domain reads KAGVTQTPRYLIKTRGQQVTLSCSPISGHRSVSWYQQTPGQGLQFLFEYFSETQRNKGNFPGRFSGRQFSNSRSEMNVSTLELGDSALYLCASRETPNTEAFFGQGTRLTVV.

This clonotype was detected ten times or more. The rearrangement joins TRBV19 to TRBJ1-2; no clear D gene. The CDR3 sequence is 17 residues long. Germline V gene lookup returns CDR1 LNHDA and CDR2 SQIVND (reference sequence). Trimming left V 2 bases short and J 5 bases short, with 21 bases between. The CDR3 spells CASSIIWTRGRRYGYTF. As DNA, the CDR3 is TGTGCCAGTAGTATAATCTGGACTCGAGGTCGGCGGTATGGCTACACCTTC.

In this sample, this clonotype turned up a few times. The gene calls are TRBV12-3 or TRBV12-4 and TRBJ2-7; 10 bases are shared with TRBD1. This CDR3 comprises 14 residues. J lost 3 bases, V lost 6 bases, and 5 bases had no gene match. The CDR3 nucleotides read TGTGCCAGCAGACGACAGGGGGCTCTCTACGAGCAGTACTTC. Amino acid sequence: CASRRQGALYEQYF.

This clonotype has a count of ten or more. The gene calls are TRBV20-1 and TRBJ2-7; TRBD1 might be the D (6 bases). V lost 0 bases, J lost 13 bases, and 19 bases lay in between. The CDR3 runs 13 residues. CDR1 is DFQATT, CDR2 SNEGSKA, per germline (reference sequence). The CDR3 region is CSARDLQGTSDYF. In DNA form, the CDR3 reads TGCAGTGCTAGAGATTTACAGGGTACTTCTGATTACTTC.

This clonotype was seen ten or more times. This sequence joins TRBV13 and TRBJ2-4, with TRBD1 matching 8 bases. The CDR3 extends over 14 amino acids. J was trimmed by 8 bases and V by 5 bases; bases with no gene match: 8. The germline V gene encodes CDR1 PRHDT and CDR2 FYEKMQ (reference sequence). The DNA of the CDR3 is TGTGCCAGCAGCCCCCGGACAGGGCTCCACATTCAGTACTTC. Its translation: CASSPRTGLHIQYF. Using reference TRBV13 and TRBJ2-4 for the parts outside the CDR3, the full variable domain is AAGVIQSPRHLIKEKRETATLKCYPIPRHDTVYWYQQGPGQDPQFLISFYEKMQSDKGSIPDRFSAQQFSDYHSELNMSSLELGDSALYFCASSPRTGLHIQYFGAGTRLSVL.

The V gene is TRBV28, the J gene TRBJ2-5; D gene unclear. The germline gives CDR1 MDHEN, CDR2 SYDVKM. V gave up 7 bases and J gave up 5 bases, with 29 bases separating them. The CDR3 is 18 residues long. The CDR3, as DNA: TGTGCCAGCACCCCCTCGGTCTTCGTTTATATGGGGAAGGAGACCCAGTACTTC. Its protein is CASTPSVFVYMGKETQYF.